The present entry profiles one T cell receptor (beta chain) with its context. As yet, its antigen is unknown. The data were taken from a study of shared clonotypes between healthy human individuals. Whole-study findings and limits: Clonotype sharing across several donors was observed for around 5% of naive CD4 clonotypes.

The CDR3 has 15 residues. V lost 6 bases, J lost 5 bases, and 6 bases stayed unmatched. The germline V gene has CDR1 MDHEN and CDR2 SYDVKM. Researchers partitioned CD4+ cells into CD45RA+ naive and CD45RA-negative memory subsets. TCRdb keeps only in-frame clones here, not all; method: immunoSEQ multiplex PCR. The sample shows around 1.1 million clones, about 72% of them seen only once. V is TRBV28 and J is TRBJ2-1; 11 positions match TRBD2. The sequence was collected from a man younger than 30 in good health. Some clones in this sample may be carry-over from other donors' samples. The sequenced material came from memory CD4+ T cells from PBMCs. The subset was: CD45RA-negative fraction. The chain's CDR3 is CASSAGTSGHNEQFF. The CDR3 coding sequence is TGTGCCAGCAGCGCCGGGACTAGCGGACACAATGAGCAGTTCTTC.